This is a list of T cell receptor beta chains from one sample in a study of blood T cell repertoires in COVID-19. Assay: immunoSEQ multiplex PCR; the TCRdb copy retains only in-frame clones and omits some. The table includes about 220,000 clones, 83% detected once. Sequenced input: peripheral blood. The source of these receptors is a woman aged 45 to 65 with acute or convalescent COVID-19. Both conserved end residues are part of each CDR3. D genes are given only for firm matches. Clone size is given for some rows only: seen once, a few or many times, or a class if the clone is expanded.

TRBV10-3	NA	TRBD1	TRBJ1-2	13	CAISERRGPGYTF	TGTGCCATCAGTGAGCGCAGGGGGCCTGGCTACACCTTC
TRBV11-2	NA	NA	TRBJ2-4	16	CASSFPVSGAKNIQYF	TGTGCCAGCAGCTTCCCGGTTAGCGGAGCCAAAAACATTCAGTACTTC
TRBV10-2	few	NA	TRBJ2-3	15	CASRARGSGADTQYF	TGCGCCAGCAGAGCACGGGGGAGTGGGGCAGATACGCAGTATTTT
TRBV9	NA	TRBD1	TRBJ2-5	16	CASSATTGAPGETQYF	TGTGCCAGCAGCGCCACGACAGGGGCCCCGGGAGAGACCCAGTACTTC
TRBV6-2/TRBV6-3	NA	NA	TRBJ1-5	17	CASSKGREPNSNQPQHF	TGTGCCAGCAGTAAAGGGAGGGAACCCAATAGCAATCAGCCCCAGCATTTT
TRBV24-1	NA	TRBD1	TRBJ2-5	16	CATSDSASGGAETQYF	TGTGCCACCAGTGATTCCGCCTCAGGGGGCGCGGAGACCCAGTACTTC
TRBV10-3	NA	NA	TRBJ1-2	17	CAISESKLGKANYGYTF	TGTGCCATCAGTGAGTCGAAGCTGGGCAAAGCTAACTATGGCTACACCTTC
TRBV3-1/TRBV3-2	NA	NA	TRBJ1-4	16	CASSQDPGTAGEKLFF	TGTGCCAGCAGCCAAGATCCCGGGACCGCGGGAGAAAAACTGTTTTTT
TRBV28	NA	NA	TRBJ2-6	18	CASKKEGQFPSGANVLTF	TGTGCCAGCAAAAAAGAAGGACAGTTTCCCTCTGGGGCCAACGTCCTGACTTTC
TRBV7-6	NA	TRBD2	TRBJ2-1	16	CASSPPGLAAYNEQFF	TGTGCCAGCAGCCCACCGGGACTAGCGGCATACAATGAGCAGTTCTTC
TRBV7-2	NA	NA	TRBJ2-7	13	CASSFGGGYEQYF	TGTGCCAGCAGCTTCGGGGGAGGTTACGAGCAGTACTTC
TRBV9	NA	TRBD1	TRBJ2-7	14	CASSVDAGGNEQYF	TGTGCCAGCAGCGTAGATGCAGGGGGCAACGAGCAGTACTTC
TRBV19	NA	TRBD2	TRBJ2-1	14	CASSASPSREEQFF	TGTGCCAGTAGTGCGTCCCCTTCGCGGGAGGAGCAGTTCTTC
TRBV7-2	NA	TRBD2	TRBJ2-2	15	CASSPGLADTGELFF	TGTGCCAGCAGCCCCGGACTAGCGGACACCGGGGAGCTGTTTTTT
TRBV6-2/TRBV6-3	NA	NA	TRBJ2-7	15	CASSLFSGDLYEQYF	TGTGCCAGCAGTTTGTTCTCAGGGGACCTATACGAGCAGTACTTC